These T cell receptor beta chains were read from a single sample in a study of radiotherapy plus CTLA-4 blockade in lung cancer. The protocol was immunoSEQ multiplex PCR, while the TCRdb copy is restricted to in-frame clones and leaves out a portion. The top ten hold approximately 14% of the sample, which has 84,000 or so clones, about 83% seen once. The source was peripheral blood, collected from a patient treated with radiotherapy plus ipilimumab. These receptors came from a human donor with non-small cell lung cancer that progressed on radiotherapy plus ipilimumab. Both conserved end residues are part of each CDR3. A D gene is named only where the DNA matches it firmly. Rows give clone size only sometimes, using once, few, many, or a class for an expanded clone.

TRBJ2-3	.	TRBV7-9	.	CASSLAPDPQYF	TGTGCCAGCAGCTTAGCCCCGGATCCGCAGTATTTT
TRBJ1-1	.	TRBV6-1	TRBD1	CASSPSGGVNTEAFF	TGTGCCAGCAGCCCCTCAGGGGGCGTGAACACTGAAGCTTTCTTT
TRBJ2-5	once	TRBV11-1	.	CASSLAAQGGTQYF	TGTGCCAGCAGCTTAGCGGCGCAGGGGGGGACCCAGTACTTC
TRBJ2-7	.	TRBV6-5	.	CASSYSSTGWYEQYF	TGTGCCAGCAGTTACTCGTCGACAGGATGGTACGAGCAGTACTTC
TRBJ1-1	.	TRBV29-1	.	CSVDPGNTEAFF	TGCAGCGTTGACCCAGGGAACACTGAAGCTTTCTTT
TRBJ2-5	.	TRBV5-1	.	CASSREVEQGLEETQYF	TGCGCCAGCAGCCGAGAGGTCGAGCAGGGGCTCGAAGAGACCCAGTACTTC
TRBJ1-5	.	TRBV28	.	CASTPRRVNQPQHF	TGTGCCAGCACCCCAAGGAGGGTCAATCAGCCCCAGCATTTT
TRBJ2-2	once	TRBV9	TRBD1	CASRGQGGGELFF	TGTGCCAGCAGGGGACAGGGAGGCGGGGAGCTGTTTTTT
TRBJ2-1	.	TRBV11-3	TRBD2	CASSFRSGRAQGTYNEQFF	TGTGCCAGCAGCTTTCGTAGCGGGAGGGCCCAAGGCACCTACAATGAGCAGTTCTTC
TRBJ1-6	.	TRBV27	.	CASSLSRIGTRKDSPLHF	TGTGCCAGCAGTTTATCTCGGATAGGAACCCGAAAGGATTCACCCCTCCACTTT
TRBJ2-7	.	TRBV10-3	.	CAISFGVYEQYF	TGTGCCATCAGCTTTGGGGTATACGAGCAGTACTTC
TRBJ1-6	.	TRBV15	.	CATSRERQGSSPLHF	TGTGCCACCAGCAGAGAGAGGCAGGGAAGTTCACCCCTCCACTTT
TRBJ1-2	.	TRBV10-3	.	CAIRGGGQHGYTF	TGTGCCATCAGGGGGGGCGGACAACATGGCTACACCTTC
TRBJ1-2	.	TRBV5-8	.	CASSQLNLRSRDYGYTF	TGTGCCAGCAGCCAACTAAATCTCAGGTCTAGGGACTATGGCTACACCTTC
TRBJ2-1	.	TRBV28	.	CATYTGKGRGNEQFF	TGTGCCACCTATACAGGGAAAGGCCGGGGGAATGAGCAGTTCTTC
TRBJ2-7	.	TRBV7-9	.	CASSLGRYEQYF	TGTGCCAGCAGCTTAGGCAGATACGAGCAGTACTTC
TRBJ1-3	.	TRBV10-2	.	CASSQQGGNTIYF	TGCGCCAGCTCCCAGCAGGGAGGAAACACCATATATTTT
TRBJ1-5	.	TRBV19	TRBD1	CASSITGTGGYSNQPQHF	TGTGCCAGTAGTATTACCGGGACAGGGGGATATAGCAATCAGCCCCAGCATTTT
TRBJ1-3	.	TRBV18	.	CASSPPGVKNTIYF	TGTGCCAGCTCACCACCGGGGGTTAAGAACACCATATATTTT
TRBJ2-6	.	TRBV11-3	.	CASSLHHSGANVLTF	TGTGCCAGCAGCTTACACCACTCTGGGGCCAACGTCCTGACTTTC
TRBJ1-2	once	TRBV11-3	.	CASSQGNYGYTF	TGTGCCAGCAGTCAGGGAAACTATGGCTACACCTTC
TRBJ2-7	.	TRBV11-3	.	CASSLDRGTHSAYEQYF	TGTGCCAGCAGCTTAGATCGTGGGACTCATAGCGCCTACGAGCAGTACTTC
TRBJ2-7	.	TRBV13	TRBD2	CASSLPSQAGVGEQYF	TGTGCCAGCAGCCTACCCTCCCAAGCGGGAGTGGGGGAGCAGTACTTC
TRBJ1-2	.	TRBV5-8	.	CASSLWAGNNYGYTF	TGTGCCAGCAGCTTGTGGGCAGGGAATAACTATGGCTACACCTTC
TRBJ2-7	.	TRBV12-5	.	CASQGRGSYEQYF	TGTGCTAGTCAGGGCAGGGGCTCCTACGAGCAGTACTTC
TRBJ2-5	.	TRBV11-2	.	CASSLPGPWETQYF	TGTGCCAGCAGCCTACCGGGACCTTGGGAGACCCAGTACTTC
TRBJ2-7	.	TRBV4-1	.	CASSQDSGPYEQYF	TGCGCCAGCAGCCAAGATTCGGGTCCCTACGAGCAGTACTTC
TRBJ1-1	once	TRBV7-3	.	CASSLVGQMNTEAFF	TGTGCCAGCAGCTTAGTAGGTCAGATGAACACTGAAGCTTTCTTT
TRBJ1-4	.	TRBV4-3	TRBD1	CASSQGQGAGEKLFF	TGCGCCAGCAGCCAAGGACAGGGGGCAGGGGAAAAACTGTTTTTT
TRBJ2-7	once	TRBV28	.	CASKQSGSYEQYF	TGTGCCAGCAAACAGTCGGGCTCCTACGAGCAGTACTTC
TRBJ2-2	.	TRBV18	TRBD2	CATRWGGTNTGELFF	TGTGCCACCCGATGGGGGGGTACGAACACCGGGGAGCTGTTTTTT
TRBJ1-3	.	TRBV25-1	.	CASSHLGGGRRGNTIYF	TGTGCCAGCAGCCACCTGGGGGGAGGAAGGAGAGGAAACACCATATATTTT
TRBJ1-1	.	TRBV6-1	TRBD1	CASTFRGQPNTEAFF	TGTGCCAGCACCTTCAGGGGGCAGCCGAACACTGAAGCTTTCTTT
TRBJ2-3	.	TRBV6-1	TRBD2	CASSTSGRVTDTQYF	TGTGCCAGCAGTACTAGCGGGAGAGTTACAGATACGCAGTATTTT
TRBJ1-4	.	TRBV7-2	.	CASSQKGGQSEWEKLFF	TGTGCCAGCAGCCAGAAGGGAGGACAGTCTGAATGGGAAAAACTGTTTTTT
TRBJ2-4	.	TRBV10-3	.	CAISGSVGGAKNIQYF	TGTGCCATCAGTGGGTCAGTCGGGGGAGCCAAAAACATTCAGTACTTC
TRBJ1-6	.	TRBV18	TRBD1	CASSPVFWGQGIGMNSPLHF	TGTGCCAGCTCACCAGTCTTTTGGGGACAGGGAATTGGGATGAATTCACCCCTCCACTTT
TRBJ1-2	.	TRBV18	.	CASSPAGGVNYGYTF	TGTGCCAGCTCACCAGCGGGGGGAGTTAACTATGGCTACACCTTC
TRBJ1-1	once	TRBV28	.	CASSSLGTSEAFF	TGTGCCAGCAGTTCCTTGGGGACCTCTGAAGCTTTCTTT
TRBJ1-5	.	TRBV7-9	.	CASSQSGGNQPQHF	TGTGCCAGCAGTCAATCGGGTGGCAATCAGCCCCAGCATTTT
TRBJ2-5	.	TRBV5-4	TRBD2	CASSSSGGAQETQYF	TGTGCCAGCAGCTCCAGCGGGGGGGCCCAAGAGACCCAGTACTTC
TRBJ1-1	.	TRBV19	TRBD1	CASKLGGTGVTEAFF	TGTGCCAGTAAATTGGGAGGGACAGGGGTTACTGAAGCTTTCTTT
TRBJ2-1	few	TRBV19	.	CASTRGDGRHNEQFF	TGTGCCAGTACCCGAGGGGACGGTCGGCACAATGAGCAGTTCTTC
TRBJ1-1	.	TRBV7-9	.	CASSPMNTEAFF	TGTGCCAGCAGCCCGATGAACACTGAAGCTTTCTTT
TRBJ1-6	.	TRBV7-3	TRBD1	CASSPSGTGVSPLHF	TGTGCCAGCAGCCCCAGCGGGACAGGGGTATCACCCCTCCACTTT
TRBJ2-7	.	TRBV6-5	.	CASSYSSPGSYEQYF	TGTGCCAGCAGTTACTCGAGTCCGGGATCCTACGAGCAGTACTTC
TRBJ2-4	.	TRBV7-2	.	CASSSSQGRWNIQYF	TGTGCCAGCAGCTCTTCACAGGGGAGGTGGAACATTCAGTACTTC
TRBJ2-7	.	TRBV2	TRBD1	CASNTGTEAGYEQYF	TGTGCCAGCAACACAGGGACAGAGGCAGGCTACGAGCAGTACTTC
TRBJ1-1	.	TRBV29-1	.	CSVETSGTEAFF	TGCAGCGTTGAGACCTCGGGCACTGAAGCTTTCTTT
TRBJ1-5	.	TRBV4-2	TRBD1	CASSQYFQGEGDQPQHF	TGTGCCAGCAGCCAATATTTCCAGGGGGAGGGAGATCAGCCCCAGCATTTT
TRBJ2-1	few	TRBV27	TRBD2	CASSNRVAGGRYDEQFF	TGTGCCAGCAGTAATAGGGTAGCGGGAGGAAGGTACGATGAGCAGTTCTTC
TRBJ2-2	.	TRBV6-1	.	CASSLPQRNGELFF	TGTGCCAGCAGTCTCCCACAGAGGAACGGGGAGCTGTTTTTT
TRBJ2-1	.	TRBV18	TRBD2	CASSPRLAGGNYNEQFF	TGTGCCAGCTCACCCAGACTAGCGGGAGGGAATTACAATGAGCAGTTCTTC
TRBJ1-4	.	TRBV27	.	CASSSRRLGPGEKLFF	TGTGCCAGCAGTTCGCGTCGATTGGGGCCGGGTGAAAAACTGTTTTTT
TRBJ2-3	.	TRBV6-6	TRBD1	CASSYPLQGGTDTQYF	TGTGCCAGCAGTTACCCCCTACAGGGGGGAACAGATACGCAGTATTTT
TRBJ2-2	.	TRBV5-4	.	CASSLGQSNTGELFF	TGTGCCAGCAGCTTGGGACAGTCCAACACCGGGGAGCTGTTTTTT
TRBJ2-1	.	TRBV5-6	.	CASSWGTNNEQFF	TGTGCCAGCAGCTGGGGCACCAACAATGAGCAGTTCTTC
TRBJ2-7	.	TRBV18	.	CASSPPGVGYEQYF	TGTGCCAGCTCACCACCGGGGGTTGGCTACGAGCAGTACTTC
TRBJ2-1	.	TRBV19	TRBD2	CASSIDPSGMGGFEQFF	TGTGCCAGTAGTATAGATCCTAGCGGGATGGGGGGGTTTGAGCAGTTCTTC